Sequencing of this TCR beta chain was carried out in a study of human T cells and chemical hapten exposure. Study-level background: Small pooled library volume differences mainly caused per-sample TCR yield variation.

This clonotype appeared many times. MiXCR, run by TCRdb on the RACE reads, gives a single entry per CDR3 protein. The sample contains a few hundred thousand distinct CDR3 sequences, about 6% of which appear only once. As to time point: patch test 2, 6 weeks after DPC sensitization. As for treatment: therapeutic diphenylcyclopropenone sensitization with weekly scalp DPC. Total RNA extraction was carried out from unfractionated whole blood. CDR1 and CDR2 (germline): MDHEN, SYDVKM. J gave up 3 bases and V 5 bases, and 6 bases lay outside the gene matches. This CDR3 is built from 15 residues. The receptor was derived from a woman under 30 with alopecia areata. Some clones in this sample may be carry-over from other donors' samples. The chain links TRBV28 to TRBJ1-3, with TRBD1 identical over 8 bases. This material consisted of whole blood, taken in connection with sensitization to the hapten diphenylcyclopropenone (DPC). For the CDR3, the DNA is TGTGCCAGCAGTATCGACAGGGGTAATGGAAACACCATATATTTT. Translated: CASSIDRGNGNTIYF. The whole variable domain, remainder taken from reference TRBV28 and TRBJ1-3, is DVKVTQSSRYLVKRTGEKVFLECVQDMDHENMFWYRQDPGLGLRLIYFSYDVKMKEKGDIPEGYSVSREKKERFSLILESASTNQTSMYLCASSIDRGNGNTIYFGEGSWLTVV.